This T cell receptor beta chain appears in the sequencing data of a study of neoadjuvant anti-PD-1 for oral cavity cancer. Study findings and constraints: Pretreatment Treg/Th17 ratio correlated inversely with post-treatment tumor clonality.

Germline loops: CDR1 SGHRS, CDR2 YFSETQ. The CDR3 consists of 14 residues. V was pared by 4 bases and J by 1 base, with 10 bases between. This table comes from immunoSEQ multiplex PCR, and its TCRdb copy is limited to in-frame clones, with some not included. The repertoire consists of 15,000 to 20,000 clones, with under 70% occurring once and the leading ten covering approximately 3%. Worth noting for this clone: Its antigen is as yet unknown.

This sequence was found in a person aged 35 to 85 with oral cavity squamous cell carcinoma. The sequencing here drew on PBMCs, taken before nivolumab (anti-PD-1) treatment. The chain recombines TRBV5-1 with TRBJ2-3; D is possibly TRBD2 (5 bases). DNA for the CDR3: TGCGCCAGCAGCCCCGTGGGAGGCACAGATACGCAGTATTTT. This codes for CASSPVGGTDTQYF.